This T cell receptor (beta chain) was identified in a study of response to subunit inactivated influenza vaccine. On this clonotype: Its cognate antigen is unknown.

MiXCR, applied by TCRdb to the RT-PCR reads, yields one record per CDR3 protein. The sample includes around 580,000 distinct CDR3 sequences, roughly 12% seen only once; the top ten take approximately 10%. Points from the study as a whole: There was a suggestion from the authors that each seasonal influenza vaccination recruits few new T cells.

The V gene's germline CDR1 is MDHEN and CDR2 SYDVKM. The CDR3 loop spans 15 amino acids. The V end was cut by 5 bases, the J end by 8 bases, with 19 bases between. The chain is built from TRBV28 and TRBJ2-1, with D possibly being TRBD1 (6 bases). The source is a man aged 50 or older who received an inactivated influenza vaccine. Sequenced here: PBMCs from blood, sampled on the day of vaccination. CDR3 bases: TGTGCCAGCAGTGTCTTAGGGCAATCAGGGGATGAGCAGTTCTTC. It is translated as CASSVLGQSGDEQFF.